The TCR beta chain under discussion was sequenced for a study of cytomegalovirus exposure and HLA in healthy donors (dated by TCRdb to about 2017). For the study in its entirety: An earlier analysis of roughly 500 of the donors reported about 250 Gb of sequence data and some 120 million unique TCR beta sequences from 150 million to 200 million T cells. An early release that covered some 630 HLA-typed donors contained 300 to 350 gigabases of sequencing data and some 87 million unique TCR sequences. The genetic ancestry cluster associated with self-reported Caucasian donors included 70% to 85% of the roughly 390 genotyped donors. The study aimed to test whether signatures of past pathogen exposure could be identified by cataloging public T cell receptors. The T cell repertoires of 666 subjects were profiled by immunosequencing and related to cytomegalovirus serostatus. Besides the first cohort of around 700 subjects, a separate validation cohort made up of roughly 120 different subjects was used. The study combined high-throughput TCR immunosequencing, statistical association of individual TCRs with disease status, and machine learning to predict cytomegalovirus infection status. A later analysis re-examined previously published TCR beta repertoires from just over 650 donors and added high-resolution HLA genotyping to investigate patterns of TCR occurrence. The later analysis used no new phenotypic data to find candidate immune exposures, relying instead on TCR beta sequences and their occurrence across donors. An earlier analysis of some 500 of the donors used high-throughput TCR beta sequencing to judge whether each TCR beta V gene segment behaved as functional or pseudogenic. Alongside the repertoire data, information on donor age, sex, ethnicity and CMV serostatus was compiled. A later genetic analysis used genome-wide SNP genotypes for about 60% of the roughly 670 donors, treating that subset as a discovery cohort. All discovery cohort repertoires had been generated on a single sequencing platform. Class I and class II HLA loci were covered by the typing at four-digit resolution. Typing coverage differed by locus: A, B, C, DRB1 and DQB1 were typed in roughly 620-640 donors, DQA1 in about 500, DPA1 in around 610, and DPB1 in roughly 470. Because of strong linkage in the cohort, roughly five DR-DQ haplotypes were treated as single units for association and clustering. Among 398 genotyped donors of the cohort, an average of around 250,000 unique TCR beta nucleotide sequences was sequenced per donor, of which about 19% were non-productive. The research as a whole found: The authors suggested that the approach could potentially be extended to other disease states and immunological phenotypes. Because HLA typing was unavailable for some donors at each locus, only the typed subset was used in association tests. In both the original and validation cohorts, the classifier was reported to diagnose cytomegalovirus status with high specificity and sensitivity. While some public TCRs were present in many individuals, most TCR sequences turned up only very rarely across donors. The sequencing pipeline was judged likely to have produced a cluster of highly shared sequence variants as a technical artifact. In vitro tests confirmed that three of the cytomegalovirus-associated TCR beta chains recognize cytomegalovirus antigens. Fewer than 20 rarely observed V segments, including chromosome 9 orphons, were excluded from the earlier analysis of about 600 of the donors because counts were too low. The cohort was sequenced for TCR beta chains only, and without alpha or paired-chain data the features that could be detected were limited. The study gave a list of 150 to 200 TCR beta chains associated with cytomegalovirus. The presence/absence analyses assumed that sequencing depth was roughly uniform across donors, and that assumption may not be true. The only immune exposure information available for the cohort was CMV serostatus. A further reported finding was that TCR beta sequences accurately predicted the HLA-A and HLA-B alleles for most subjects in the first cohort. A later analysis found that most CMV-associated TCR beta chains appeared HLA-restricted, with HLA associations seemingly driven largely by CMV exposure. The 87-base-pair reads could not distinguish some IMGT-functional V segments, including TRBV6-2 and TRBV6-3, so those segments were excluded. At a false discovery rate of 0.05, a later analysis linked some 17,000 TCR beta sequences to specific HLA alleles. Broadly in line with IMGT annotations, most TCR beta V segments showed up in productive rearrangements about 87% or about 30% of the time in an earlier analysis of about 500 of the donors. Compared with equally common non-associated chains, HLA-associated TCR beta chains in a later analysis were more clonally expanded and had lower generation probabilities. A later analysis reported that several top co-occurrence clusters appeared linked to parvovirus B19, influenza, CMV and Epstein-Barr virus. Linkage disequilibrium might explain the correlated functional status among segregating V segments, but an unknown experimental factor could not be excluded. Strong co-occurrence of HLA alleles, especially DR and DQ, made assigning TCR associations to individual alleles difficult. According to a later analysis, TCR association rates differed among HLA loci, with DRB1 alleles showing the most associated TCRs and HLA-C alleles showing the fewest. In a later genetic analysis, fewer N-insertions in productive TCRs were reported among donors in an Asian-associated ancestry cluster than the approximately 670-donor mean. A later genetic analysis associated a missense DCLRE1C variant with V-gene and J-gene trimming of TCR beta chains, and an independent cohort replicated the association.

The library was produced with the immunoSEQ multiplex PCR assay. The multiplex PCR relied on a mix of 60 forward primers for TCR Vbeta segments and 13 reverse primers for TCR Jbeta segments. The CDR3 region of rearranged TCR beta genes was amplified from genomic DNA with a multiplex PCR assay. The amplified TCR beta libraries were sequenced on the Illumina HiSeq System as 87-base-pair reads. From the authors' description of their analysis: A later analysis tallied tens of millions of unique TCR beta chains across the 550 to 850 repertoires, and some 10 million of those chains were shared by two or more donors. A nearest-neighbor algorithm error-corrected the raw reads and collapsed the reads into unique sequences, merging closely related sequences to remove PCR and sequencing errors. V, D and J gene segments were assigned by aligning CDR3 sequences to IMGT reference sequences. For a sequence to be retained, a match of at least six nucleotides to both a V gene segment and a J gene segment was required. A rearrangement counted as productive if the CDR3 had no stop codons and remained in frame with V and J, and every other rearrangement counted as non-productive. Following IMGT convention, CDR3 was defined as the stretch from the second conserved V-encoded cysteine to the conserved J-encoded phenylalanine. In an earlier analysis of around 600 of the donors, sequences lacking an unambiguous match to a single V gene segment were excluded. In an earlier analysis of 587 of the donors, V segments were called functional above 56.7% productive rearrangements and were called segregating when the between-donor standard deviation exceeded 5%. A statistical classification framework was developed to diagnose cytomegalovirus status using the catalog of TCR beta chain sequences. A later analysis assigned V and J genes by comparing TCR nucleotide sequences with IMGT/GENE-DB human TR gene sequences. The TCRdist pipeline was used in a later analysis to assign CDR3 sequences and most-parsimonious VDJ recombination scenarios. A later analysis defined each TCR beta chain by its CDR3 amino acid sequence plus V-gene family, and excluded reads lacking a unique V-gene family. A later analysis removed 500 to 650 highly shared, low-generation-probability nucleotide sequences to deal with suspected cross-contamination and a sequencing artifact. A later analysis calculated a clonal expansion index for each public chain from normalized within-repertoire ranks of inferred template counts. Generation probabilities in a later analysis came from a VDJ recombination model fitted to out-of-frame rearrangements, and those results were checked against IGoR. In a later analysis, TCR-TCR, TCR-HLA and TCR-CMV co-occurrence was scored with hypergeometric tests, and a repertoire-size bias correction was applied to TCR pairs. False discovery rates were estimated in a later analysis by permuting HLA or CMV assignments 20 times. In a later analysis, co-occurring TCRs were grouped using DBSCAN, and TCRdist sequence similarity was added for clustering within HLA-allele-positive subsets. Co-occurrence clustering excluded repertoires with fewer than 30,000 or more than 120,000 public chains, plus five with anomalous nucleotide sharing. In TCRdb, the immuneACCESS table is reduced to in-frame sequences with V and J assigned. These tables do not hold every clone; where another copy was compared, an unresolved V gene accounts for under half, and the others remain unexplained. V and J calls plus clone size are reproduced from that table; the DNA served to infer D and trimming. For this sample the table gives more than 150,000 clones, of which 75% to 80% were detected only once. The top ten clones comprise about 14% of the sample.

Remarks on this clone: This receptor's antigen is unknown. No base qualities exist here, and no much larger clone lies one base off it.

Relative to germline, V is 1 base shorter and J is 5 bases shorter, with 11 bases between their ends. Reading the germline V gene gives CDR1 MGHRA and CDR2 YSYEKL. The CDR3 covers 14 residues, taking in both the cysteine and the phenylalanine. Only the CDR3 DNA stays, 42 bases, in frame from base 1. The cohort comprised fewer than 700 healthy bone marrow donors. At the time of sampling, all cohort members were nominally healthy, though unrecorded immune exposures were likely present. The donor was CMV seropositive and belonged to the group of about 290 seropositive cohort members. A peripheral blood sample was collected from each donor, and TCR beta sequencing was performed on peripheral blood mononuclear cells. Genomic DNA was extracted from the blood cell samples with the Qiagen DNeasy Blood Extraction Kit.

The sequence came from a man aged 45-65 years in good health and CMV-seropositive. The specimen was PBMCs. The chain uses TRBV4-1 and TRBJ1-1, with a tentative D gene TRBD1 over 5 matching bases. The encoded CDR3 is CASSQARGRTEAFF. The DNA is TGCGCCAGCAGCCAAGCGCGGGGACGGACTGAAGCTTTCTTT.